This TCR beta chain was captured in a study of CD4 T cells in relation to SARS-CoV-2 and coronaviruses (dated by TCRdb to about 2021). About the study as a whole: The ViraFEST assay cultured PBMCs with antigen for around nine days, then sequenced TCR beta CDR3s to find antigen-specific clonal expansions. Using patient-derived lymphoblastoid cell lines, the shared crossreactive spike epitopes were mapped to their HLA restriction. The Adaptive Biotechnologies TCR-sequencing kit was used for samples from a few pre-COVID donors and for the naive versus memory experiments, whereas the other data were Illumina-based. An HIV-1 Nef peptide pool or a culture without peptide was used as the negative reference condition. Memory CD4+ T cell crossreactivity between SARS-CoV-2 and common cold coronavirus spike proteins was assessed at the TCR clonotype level in the study. A different TCR-beta assay, based on Illumina, was used to sequence expansion assays from other donors in the study. Study-wide findings and limitations: In roughly two thirds of donors, memory CD4+ clonotypes turned up that crossrecognized SARS-CoV-2 and at least one common cold coronavirus spike. Because no donor provided both pre-pandemic and post-infection samples, tracing the source of pre-existing responses was limited. Small numbers of patients and of tested TCRs limited the study. Crossreactivity analysis was centred on spike protein, so crossreactivity against other viral proteins was not assessed. Significantly weaker SARS-CoV-2-driven expansion was shown by crossreactive clones than by monoreactive clones, consistent with antigenic imprinting.

This clone occurred a few times. The clone's antigen remains unknown. Base qualities are not recorded, but no much larger clone differs from it by a single base. CD4+ T cells from unexposed donors were collected before the COVID-19 pandemic (2011-2018). After around eleven days of culture, CD4+ T cells were isolated with the EasySep CD4+ T cell isolation kit. Unexposed donor CD4+ T cells were tested for reactivity to SARS-CoV-2 S and N and four common cold coronavirus spike pools, as cell number allowed. PBMCs were cultured at two million per well in IMDM supplemented with 5% human AB serum and 10 IU/ml IL-2. Half of the culture medium was replaced with fresh IL-2-containing medium on days 3 and 7. In general, every peptide culture condition was set up in three replicate wells. The leukapheresis product for the unexposed donors was obtained through commercial purchase. PBMCs were isolated from leukapheresis product or whole blood by Ficoll-Paque PLUS gradient centrifugation. PBMCs were either cryopreserved at -140 degrees C or used fresh in the expansion assay. The QIAamp Micro DNA Kit was used to extract genomic DNA from the CD4+ T cells.

Libraries were constructed by the immunoSEQ multiplex PCR assay. The source study handled its data this way. During preprocessing, nonproductive sequences were discarded, as were any CDR3s that did not begin with C, did not end with F or W, or were shorter than 7 amino acids. The MANAFEST web app identified antigen-specific clonotypes based on expansion compared with the reference and other culture wells. A clone was considered positive if the clone showed significant expansion compared with the reference culture in 2 of 3 replicate wells at an FDR below 0.05. Positive clones also required significant expansion versus all other tandem wells and an odds ratio above 5. CDR3 homology was measured as pairwise Levenshtein distance, computed with the stringdist R package after trimming three terminal residues from each end. TCRdb took this table from immuneACCESS and kept in-frame rearrangements with V and J called. Such tables lack part of the clones; where checked against another copy, unresolved V genes explain under half of the gap, and the rest is unexplained. V and J calls plus clone size are reproduced from that table; the DNA served to infer D and trimming. The sample table holds roughly 25,000 clones, of which about 82% were seen once. 21% of the sample comes from the top ten.

Including the terminal cysteine and phenylalanine, the CDR3 comprises 13 residues. Of the read, only the CDR3 DNA is kept; its 39 bases are in frame from base 1. V lost 0 bases and J lost 0 bases; the stretch between them is 3 bases long. CDR1 is given as SGHDT and CDR2 as YYEEEE, both from the germline V gene. The sample was CD4+ T cells from PBMCs, cultured in vitro. This receptor was obtained from a human donor in good health. The V and J genes are TRBV5-6 and TRBJ1-1; no D gene call is confident. CDR3 region: CASSLVLNTEAFF. The bases read TGTGCCAGCAGCTTGGTATTGAACACTGAAGCTTTCTTT.